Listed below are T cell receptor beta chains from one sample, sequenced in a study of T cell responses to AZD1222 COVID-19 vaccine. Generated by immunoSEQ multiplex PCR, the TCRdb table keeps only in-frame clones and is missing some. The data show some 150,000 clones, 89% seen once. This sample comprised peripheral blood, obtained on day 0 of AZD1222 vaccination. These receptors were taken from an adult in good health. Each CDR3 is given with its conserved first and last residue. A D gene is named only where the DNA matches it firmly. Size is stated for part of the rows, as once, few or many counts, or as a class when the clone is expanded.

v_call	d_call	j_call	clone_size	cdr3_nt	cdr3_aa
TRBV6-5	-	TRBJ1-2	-	TGTGCCAGCAGACCACAGGGTGACTATGGCTACACCTTC	CASRPQGDYGYTF
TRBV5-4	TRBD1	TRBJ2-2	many	TGTGCCAGCAGCCCGGGACAGAGGGACACCGGGGAGCTGTTTTTT	CASSPGQRDTGELFF
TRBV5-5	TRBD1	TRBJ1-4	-	TGTGCCAGCAGTAACCCGGACAGGGCAACTAATGAAAAACTGTTTTTT	CASSNPDRATNEKLFF
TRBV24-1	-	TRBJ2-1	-	TGTGCCACCAGTGATTGGCGAAGGGGACATGGGGAGCAGTTCTTC	CATSDWRRGHGEQFF
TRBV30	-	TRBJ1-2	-	TGTGCCTGGAGTGTACGTCCGGCCGGCTACACCTTC	CAWSVRPAGYTF
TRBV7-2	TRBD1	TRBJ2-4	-	TGTGCCAGCAGCCCCTTAGGGGGCCTGAAAAACATTCAGTACTTC	CASSPLGGLKNIQYF
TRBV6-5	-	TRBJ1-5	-	TGTGCCAGCAAGGGCCCCAATCAGCCCCAGCATTTT	CASKGPNQPQHF
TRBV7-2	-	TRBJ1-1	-	TGTGCCAGCAGCGCCCGCGGCTCTGAAGCTTTCTTT	CASSARGSEAFF
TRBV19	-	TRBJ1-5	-	TGTGCCAGCACTCCCCCCTACGGACGGGTCAATCAGCCCCAGCATTTT	CASTPPYGRVNQPQHF
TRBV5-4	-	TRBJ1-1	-	TGTGCCAGCAGCTCAACTCAGATGAACACTGAAGCTTTCTTT	CASSSTQMNTEAFF
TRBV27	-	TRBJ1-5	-	TGTGCCAGCAGTTTAGGGCCCAGGAGAGATCAGCCCCAGCATTTT	CASSLGPRRDQPQHF
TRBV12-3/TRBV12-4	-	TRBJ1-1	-	TGTGCCAGCAGTCGGGGCCGGAACACTGAAGCTTTCTTT	CASSRGRNTEAFF
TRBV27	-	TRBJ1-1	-	TGTGCCAGCAGTTTAAGGGGGGGGAACACTGAAGCTTTCTTT	CASSLRGGNTEAFF
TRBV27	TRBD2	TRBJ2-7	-	TGTGCCAGCAGTTTGAACCGACTAGCGGGAAGCTACGAGCAGTACTTC	CASSLNRLAGSYEQYF
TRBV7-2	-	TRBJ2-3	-	TGTGCCAGCAGCTCTCCCCAGGGGAGTAGGGCCACAGATACGCAGTATTTT	CASSSPQGSRATDTQYF
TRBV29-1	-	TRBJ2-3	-	TGCAGCGTCCCGGTGGGTCGGGATACGCAGTATTTT	CSVPVGRDTQYF
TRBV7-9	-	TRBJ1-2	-	TGTGCCAGCAGCTCCCTAGGGCAGGGATTAGCTGGCTACACCTTC	CASSSLGQGLAGYTF
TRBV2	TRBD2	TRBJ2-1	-	TGTGCCAGCAGCGTAGCGGGTGAGCAGTTCTTC	CASSVAGEQFF
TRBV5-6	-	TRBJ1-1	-	TGTGCCAGCACCCGGGGGGACGTTGGGGGCACTGAAGCTTTCTTT	CASTRGDVGGTEAFF
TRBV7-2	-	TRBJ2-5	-	TGTGCCAGCAGCTTAGTTATACAAGAACCGTGGGAGACCCAGTACTTC	CASSLVIQEPWETQYF
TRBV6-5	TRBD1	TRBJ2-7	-	TGTGCCAGCAGGGGCCGAGGGACAGGCTACGAGCAGTACTTC	CASRGRGTGYEQYF
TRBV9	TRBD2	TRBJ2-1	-	TGTGCCAGCAGCGTAGGAGGACTAGCGGTCTCCTACAATGAGCAGTTCTTC	CASSVGGLAVSYNEQFF
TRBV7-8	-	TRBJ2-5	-	TGTGCCAGCCAGAGGGGGGACACCCAGGCCCAGTACTTC	CASQRGDTQAQYF
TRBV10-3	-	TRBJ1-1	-	TGTGCCATCAGTGCCGGCGGGTACACTGAAGCTTTCTTT	CAISAGGYTEAFF
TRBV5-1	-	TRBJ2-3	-	TGCGCCAGCAGACTGTACGGGGGACGTAGCACAGATACGCAGTATTTT	CASRLYGGRSTDTQYF